The 7 T cell receptor beta chains below all came from one sample that was sequenced in a study of regulatory T cells in long-lasting Graves disease. Time point: newly diagnosed GD, antithyroid drugs for less than 3 months. PBMC RNA was the source of the TCR library. Combining iRepertoire HTBI primers with Arm-PCR of CDR3 regions, the authors built TCR beta libraries. TCRdb recomputed calls from the multiplex PCR reads with MiXCR, one row per CDR3 protein. Among approximately 490,000 distinct CDR3 sequences listed, around 15% were seen once. The same sample was also studied in work on T cells in Graves' hyperthyroidism and ophthalmopathy.

Sequencing was performed on peripheral blood mononuclear cells (PBMCs), taken at new diagnosis, from a patient treated with antithyroid drugs. All receptors come from a man aged 35 to 55 with Graves disease.

This sequence joins TRBV15 and TRBJ2-3; D perhaps matches TRBD2 (6 bases). Germline CDR1 reads LNHNV; CDR2 reads YYDKDF (reference sequence). The CDR3 sequence is 16 residues long. V was pared by 3 bases and J by 1 base, with 14 bases between. CDR3: CATSRAGGVGTDTQYF. DNA of the CDR3: TGTGCCACCAGCAGGGCTGGCGGGGTAGGCACAGATACGCAGTATTTT. The full variable domain, in which reference TRBV15 and TRBJ2-3 provide the parts outside the CDR3, is DAMVIQNPRYQVTQFGKPVTLSCSQTLNHNVMYWYQQKSSQAPKLLFHYYDKDFNNEADTPDNFQSRRPNTSFCFLDIRSPGLGDTAMYLCATSRAGGVGTDTQYFGPGTRLTVL.

This clonotype was detected only a few times. The chain uses TRBV29-1 and TRBJ1-2; no clear D. The germline V gene encodes CDR1 SQVTM and CDR2 ANQGSEA. CDR3 length: 14 residues. V was clipped by 4 bases and J by 5 bases, with 17 bases between them. CDR3 sequence (DNA): TGCAGCGTTGGGAGATCCTTCCTGGGGTATGGCTACACCTTC. Residues: CSVGRSFLGYGYTF. The variable domain in full, with the rest retrieved from reference TRBV29-1 and TRBJ1-2, is SAVISQKPSRDICQRGTSLTIQCQVDSQVTMMFWYRQQPGQSLTLIATANQGSEATYESGFVIDKFPISRPNLTFSTLTVSNMSPEDSSIYLCSVGRSFLGYGYTFGSGTRLTVV.

The genes are TRBV5-1 and TRBJ1-3; 7 nucleotides line up with TRBD1. Germline-derived CDR1 and CDR2 are SGHRS and YFSETQ. The CDR3 sequence is 15 residues long. After removal of 2 bases from V and 0 bases from J, the junction contained 2 bases not matched to a gene. The CDR3 sequence: CASSFGDSSGNTIYF. The CDR3 nucleotides are TGCGCCAGCAGCTTTGGGGACAGCTCTGGAAACACCATATATTTT.

The chain carries TRBV11-3 and TRBJ2-2; D may be TRBD2 (5 bases). CDR3 length: 14 amino acids. Looked up from germline, CDR1 is SGHNT and CDR2 is YENEEA. V was clipped by 8 bases and J by 0 bases, with 10 bases between them. The CDR3 DNA follows: TGTGCCAGCGGCGAGGGTGCGAACACCGGGGAGCTGTTTTTT. It yields the protein CASGEGANTGELFF.

Ten or more counts support this clonotype. The chain recombines TRBV12-3 or TRBV12-4 with TRBJ2-7; tentatively, D is TRBD1 (6 bases). This CDR3 is built from 14 residues. Trimming took 7 bases from V and 7 from J, leaving 20 bases between them. In DNA, the CDR3 is TGTGCCAGCAAACTCGGGGCAGGGGCAGGGGAGCAGTACTTC. It is translated as CASKLGAGAGEQYF.

This clonotype was seen repeatedly, ten times or more. The chain has TRBV3-1 and TRBJ1-3; no clear D gene. V lost 5 bases and J lost 2, with 16 bases in between. The CDR3 totals 16 residues. CDR1 is LGHDT, CDR2 YNNKEL, per germline (reference sequence). The CDR3 coding sequence is TGTGCCAGCAGCGGACGGGCCCCCAGTGCTGGAAACACCATATATTTT. Amino acids: CASSGRAPSAGNTIYF.

Remarks on this clonotype: This clone may be a read error of a much larger clone one base away. The V gene is TRBV3-1, the J gene TRBJ1-2; D remains ambiguous. The ends were cut back, 4 bases at V and 8 bases at J, with 26 bases in the middle. CDR3 length equals 17 residues. CDR1 is LGHDT and CDR2 is YNNKEL in the germline V gene (reference sequence). In DNA, the CDR3 is TGTGCCAGCAGCCCCAGGTACGACCATCCTAATCTGGACGGCTACACCTTC. Translating it yields CASSPRYDHPNLDGYTF.